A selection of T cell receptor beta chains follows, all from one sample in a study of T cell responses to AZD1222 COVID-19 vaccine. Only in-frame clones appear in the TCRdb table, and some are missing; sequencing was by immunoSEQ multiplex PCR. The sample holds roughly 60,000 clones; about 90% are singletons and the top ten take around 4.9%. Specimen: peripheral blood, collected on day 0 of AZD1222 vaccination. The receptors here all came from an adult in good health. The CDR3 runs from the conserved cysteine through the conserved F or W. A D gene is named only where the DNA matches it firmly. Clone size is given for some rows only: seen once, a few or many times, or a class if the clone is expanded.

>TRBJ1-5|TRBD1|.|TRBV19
CASSRAWTGGYQPQHF
TGTGCCAGTAGCAGAGCCTGGACAGGGGGCTATCAGCCCCAGCATTTT
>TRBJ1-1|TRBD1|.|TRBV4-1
CASSQDWTGQGAENTEAFF
TGCGCCAGCAGCCAAGACTGGACGGGGCAGGGGGCCGAGAACACTGAAGCTTTCTTT
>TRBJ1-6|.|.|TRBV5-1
CASSLEGQGNSPLHF
TGCGCCAGCAGCTTGGAGGGCCAGGGTAATTCACCCCTCCACTTT
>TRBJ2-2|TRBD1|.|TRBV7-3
CASSFEGASTGELFF
TGTGCCAGCAGCTTTGAGGGGGCGAGCACCGGGGAGCTGTTTTTT
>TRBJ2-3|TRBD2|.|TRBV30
CAWVRAGGDTQYF
TGTGCCTGGGTCCGTGCGGGGGGAGATACGCAGTATTTT
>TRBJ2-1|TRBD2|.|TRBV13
CASSLVEAGGYDEQFF
TGTGCCAGCAGCTTAGTTGAAGCGGGGGGTTACGATGAGCAGTTCTTC
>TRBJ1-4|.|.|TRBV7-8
CASSLGGYGPSEKLFF
TGTGCCAGCAGCTTAGGAGGGTATGGTCCTAGTGAAAAACTGTTTTTT
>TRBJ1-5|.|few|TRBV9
CASSVDPGGNQPQHF
TGTGCCAGCAGCGTAGATCCCGGCGGCAATCAGCCCCAGCATTTT
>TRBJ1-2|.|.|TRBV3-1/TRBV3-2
CASSQGQSGLYGYTF
TGTGCCAGCAGCCAAGGACAGTCGGGCCTCTATGGCTACACCTTC
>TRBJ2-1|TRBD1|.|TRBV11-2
CASSLRGQGYNEQFF
TGTGCCAGCAGCTTAAGAGGACAGGGATACAATGAGCAGTTCTTC
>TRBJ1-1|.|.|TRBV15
CATSRDLEGESFF
TGTGCCACCAGCAGAGATCTGGAGGGGGAATCTTTCTTT
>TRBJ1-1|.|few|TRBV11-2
CASSLAKGGNTEAFF
TGTGCCAGCAGCTTAGCGAAGGGTGGGAACACTGAAGCTTTCTTT
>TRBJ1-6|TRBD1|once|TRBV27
CASSPRTGDNSPLHF
TGTGCCAGCAGTCCGAGGACAGGGGATAATTCACCCCTCCACTTT